The present entry profiles one T cell receptor beta chain with its context. The data were taken from a study of blood T cell repertoires in COVID-19. Study details: The United States, Italy and Spain were the sources of the acute and convalescent COVID-19 samples. PBMCs, B-cell-depleted T cells, or T cells were the source of the cDNA or gDNA that made up the material.

Original processing methods: By means of reference gene primer amplification, nucleated cell counts were estimated. TCRdb's copy holds only in-frame clones and misses some; the assay was immunoSEQ multiplex PCR. The V and J calls and clone size were taken over from that table, and D and trimming were inferred from the DNA. The sample has fewer than 250,000 clones, approximately 85% seen once; the top ten hold under 5%. The source material was peripheral blood. The sequence was obtained from a man aged 45 to 65 with acute or convalescent COVID-19.

This chain's CDR3 is CASSLPGSGGNTIYF. The CDR3 DNA is TGTGCCAGCAGCTTGCCCGGGTCCGGCGGAAACACCATATATTTT. The chain couples TRBV7-9 to TRBJ1-3; D gene unclear. Germline CDR1 reads SEHNR; CDR2 reads FQNEAQ (reference sequence). The CDR3 extends over 15 amino acids. V lost 3 bases and J 4 bases, leaving 13 bases between the germline ends.